This note documents a single T cell receptor (beta chain) sequence. TCRdb keeps only in-frame clones here, not all; method: immunoSEQ multiplex PCR. This sample carries over 650,000 clones, around 87% of them seen once, and the ten largest clones take roughly 0.0094%. This sample is drawn from a study of shared T cell receptors in the human thymus. Trimming cost V 1 base and J 5 bases; bases outside gene matches: 9. The CDR3 spans 18 residues. Germline CDR1 MGHRA, CDR2 YSYEKL. These same records also appear under a second study, on human thymus T cells. That paper states: Each of the donors was a healthy Finnish infant who was undergoing open corrective cardiac surgery for congenital heart defects.

The sequence was collected from a boy in the first two years of life with a congenital heart defect. The V gene is TRBV4-1, the J gene TRBJ2-1; 12 bases fit TRBD2. The sample consisted of thymocytes. CDR3 sequence reads: CASSQGASGGAMDNEQFF. The CDR3 region has the DNA TGCGCCAGCAGCCAAGGGGCTAGCGGGGGGGCCATGGACAATGAGCAGTTCTTC.